A selection of T cell receptor beta chains follows, all from one sample in a study of cytomegalovirus exposure and HLA in healthy donors. Libraries were prepared by immunoSEQ multiplex PCR; TCRdb keeps only in-frame clonotypes and omits some of them. The data contain 200,000 to 250,000 clones, 65% to 80% of them singletons. Sequenced: PBMCs. The receptors shown here come from a man in his forties or fifties in good health and CMV-seronegative. CDR3s include the opening cysteine and the closing phenylalanine or tryptophan. Each record gives: D gene, clone size, V gene, J gene, CDR3 DNA, CDR3 protein. D genes are given only for firm matches. A row's size may be missing; if present it is once, few, many or a size class.

d_gene: .
abundance: .
v_gene: TRBV9
j_gene: TRBJ1-4
CDR3nt: TGTGCCAGCAGCGTAGAGGGTCGGGTCGGGAAGGAAAAACTGTTTTTT
CDR3aa: CASSVEGRVGKEKLFF

d_gene: .
abundance: .
v_gene: TRBV18
j_gene: TRBJ2-1
CDR3nt: TGTGCCAGCTCACCACAGAATAGCGGCTACAATGAGCAGTTCTTC
CDR3aa: CASSPQNSGYNEQFF

d_gene: TRBD1
abundance: .
v_gene: TRBV27
j_gene: TRBJ2-6
CDR3nt: TGTGCCAGCAGTTTAACCCTCGGACAGGTTTTCTCTGGGGCCAACGTCCTGACTTTC
CDR3aa: CASSLTLGQVFSGANVLTF

d_gene: .
abundance: .
v_gene: TRBV5-1
j_gene: TRBJ2-1
CDR3nt: TGCGCCAGCACGTTGGCCGAAGCGGGTCCCTACAATGAGCAGTTCTTC
CDR3aa: CASTLAEAGPYNEQFF

d_gene: .
abundance: .
v_gene: TRBV7-8
j_gene: TRBJ2-3
CDR3nt: TGTGCCAGCAGCTCCCTAGGCACAGATACGCAGTATTTT
CDR3aa: CASSSLGTDTQYF

d_gene: .
abundance: .
v_gene: TRBV7-8
j_gene: TRBJ1-1
CDR3nt: TGTGCCAGCAGCTTAGTACAGGGTAGCACTGAAGCTTTCTTT
CDR3aa: CASSLVQGSTEAFF

d_gene: TRBD2
abundance: .
v_gene: TRBV29-1
j_gene: TRBJ2-7
CDR3nt: TGCAGCGGTTGGCGGGAGGGTAGCGAGCAGTACTTC
CDR3aa: CSGWREGSEQYF

d_gene: .
abundance: few
v_gene: TRBV5-4
j_gene: TRBJ2-1
CDR3nt: TGTGCCAGCAGCTTGGATGGCGGGATCGATTACAATGAGCAGTTCTTC
CDR3aa: CASSLDGGIDYNEQFF

d_gene: TRBD2
abundance: .
v_gene: TRBV28
j_gene: TRBJ2-7
CDR3nt: TGTGCCAGCAGTTTGAGACTAGCGAGCTCCTACGAGCAGTACTTC
CDR3aa: CASSLRLASSYEQYF

d_gene: TRBD1
abundance: .
v_gene: TRBV5-1
j_gene: TRBJ2-2
CDR3nt: TGCGCCAGCAGCTTGGGGGTGACAGGGATGAACACCGGGGAGCTGTTTTTT
CDR3aa: CASSLGVTGMNTGELFF

d_gene: .
abundance: .
v_gene: TRBV5-1
j_gene: TRBJ2-4
CDR3nt: TGCGCCAGCAGTCCTCTTCCCGGGGCCAAAAACATTCAGTACTTC
CDR3aa: CASSPLPGAKNIQYF

d_gene: TRBD1
abundance: few
v_gene: TRBV2
j_gene: TRBJ2-2
CDR3nt: TGTGCCAGCAGACCTGGACAGGGTGCCACCGGGGAGCTGTTTTTT
CDR3aa: CASRPGQGATGELFF

d_gene: TRBD2
abundance: .
v_gene: TRBV7-9
j_gene: TRBJ2-7
CDR3nt: TGTGCCAGCAGCAGCGGGACTAGCGGGATGGGGCAGTACTTC
CDR3aa: CASSSGTSGMGQYF

d_gene: TRBD1
abundance: .
v_gene: TRBV6-1
j_gene: TRBJ1-6
CDR3nt: TGTGCCAGCAGTGAAGCGGGGGGACAGTCTCTACCCCTCCACTTT
CDR3aa: CASSEAGGQSLPLHF

d_gene: .
abundance: .
v_gene: TRBV30
j_gene: TRBJ1-5
CDR3nt: TGTGCCTGGAGCCAAGTAAGGGGTGCTCAGCCCCAGCATTTT
CDR3aa: CAWSQVRGAQPQHF

d_gene: TRBD2
abundance: once
v_gene: TRBV6-1
j_gene: TRBJ2-5
CDR3nt: TGTGCCAGCAGTGAAGAGGGGCGGGAGGAAGAGACCCAGTACTTC
CDR3aa: CASSEEGREEETQYF

d_gene: TRBD1
abundance: few
v_gene: TRBV18
j_gene: TRBJ2-1
CDR3nt: TGTGCCAGCTCCCTGTCCGGGACAGGGACCGGGATCAATGAGCAGTTCTTC
CDR3aa: CASSLSGTGTGINEQFF

d_gene: .
abundance: .
v_gene: TRBV7-6
j_gene: TRBJ2-7
CDR3nt: TGTGCCAGCAGCCGCAGGGTTCTCGGCGAGCAGTACTTC
CDR3aa: CASSRRVLGEQYF

d_gene: TRBD1
abundance: few
v_gene: TRBV5-1
j_gene: TRBJ2-2
CDR3nt: TGCGCCAGCAGCAGAGCCGGGACAGGGGGCACCGGGGAGCTGTTTTTT
CDR3aa: CASSRAGTGGTGELFF

d_gene: TRBD1
abundance: once
v_gene: TRBV5-1
j_gene: TRBJ2-7
CDR3nt: TGCGCCAGCAGCCCGGGGGACAGGGTGTACGAGCAGTACTTC
CDR3aa: CASSPGDRVYEQYF

d_gene: .
abundance: few
v_gene: TRBV10-2
j_gene: TRBJ2-1
CDR3nt: TGCGCCAGCAGTGTACAGGTCTATGAGCAGTTCTTC
CDR3aa: CASSVQVYEQFF

d_gene: TRBD2
abundance: .
v_gene: TRBV18
j_gene: TRBJ2-5
CDR3nt: TGTGCCAGCTCACCACCGGAAATAGCGGGAGGCCCTCAGTACTTC
CDR3aa: CASSPPEIAGGPQYF

d_gene: TRBD1
abundance: .
v_gene: TRBV5-1
j_gene: TRBJ1-2
CDR3nt: TGCGCCAGCAGCTTGGGACAGGGGTTTGGCTACACCTTC
CDR3aa: CASSLGQGFGYTF

d_gene: .
abundance: .
v_gene: TRBV7-2
j_gene: TRBJ1-1
CDR3nt: TGTGCCAGCAGCTTAGTAGAGGGCACTGAAGCTTTCTTT
CDR3aa: CASSLVEGTEAFF

d_gene: .
abundance: .
v_gene: TRBV19
j_gene: TRBJ1-1
CDR3nt: TGTGCCAGTAGTATAACCCCCGGGAACACTGAAGCTTTCTTT
CDR3aa: CASSITPGNTEAFF

d_gene: TRBD1
abundance: .
v_gene: TRBV5-1
j_gene: TRBJ2-1
CDR3nt: TGCGCCAGCAGCCTGGCCGGGACAGGGGAAGTTTTCCCCTACAATGAGCAGTTCTTC
CDR3aa: CASSLAGTGEVFPYNEQFF

d_gene: TRBD2
abundance: .
v_gene: TRBV27
j_gene: TRBJ2-1
CDR3nt: TGTGCCAGCAGTTTCCTAGCGGGAGGCCACTCCTACAATGAGCAGTTCTTC
CDR3aa: CASSFLAGGHSYNEQFF

d_gene: TRBD1
abundance: .
v_gene: TRBV5-1
j_gene: TRBJ2-3
CDR3nt: TGCGCCAGCAGCTCTCTTAGGGGGCCTAGCACAGATACGCAGTATTTT
CDR3aa: CASSSLRGPSTDTQYF

d_gene: .
abundance: .
v_gene: TRBV25-1
j_gene: TRBJ2-2
CDR3nt: TGTGCCAGCAGCCCACTGTGGGAGCTGTTTTTT
CDR3aa: CASSPLWELFF

d_gene: .
abundance: few
v_gene: TRBV5-1
j_gene: TRBJ2-1
CDR3nt: TGCGCCAGCAGCTTGGCGGGAAATGAGCAGTTCTTC
CDR3aa: CASSLAGNEQFF

d_gene: .
abundance: .
v_gene: TRBV28
j_gene: TRBJ1-3
CDR3nt: TGTGCCAGCAGCCGTCGTGGGGCCAGGGTCTACACCATATATTTT
CDR3aa: CASSRRGARVYTIYF

d_gene: TRBD1
abundance: .
v_gene: TRBV5-8
j_gene: TRBJ2-3
CDR3nt: TGTGCCAGCAGCTTGGTAAAGGGACAGGGGGTGGAAGATACGCAGTATTTT
CDR3aa: CASSLVKGQGVEDTQYF

d_gene: .
abundance: few
v_gene: TRBV27
j_gene: TRBJ1-6
CDR3nt: TGTGCCAGCAGTCCCCGGAATTCACCCCTCCACTTT
CDR3aa: CASSPRNSPLHF

d_gene: TRBD2
abundance: few
v_gene: TRBV5-1
j_gene: TRBJ2-7
CDR3nt: TGCGCCAGCAGCCCTTTGCCGGGGGGGTACGAGCAGTACTTC
CDR3aa: CASSPLPGGYEQYF

d_gene: TRBD2
abundance: .
v_gene: TRBV7-9
j_gene: TRBJ2-1
CDR3nt: TGTGCCAGCACCCAAGGGGCAGTAGCGGGGGAAGAGCAGTTCTTC
CDR3aa: CASTQGAVAGEEQFF

d_gene: .
abundance: .
v_gene: TRBV7-3
j_gene: TRBJ2-7
CDR3nt: TGTGCCAGCAGCTTATCAGGGGATGGGTACGAGCAGTACTTC
CDR3aa: CASSLSGDGYEQYF

d_gene: TRBD2
abundance: .
v_gene: TRBV7-9
j_gene: TRBJ2-1
CDR3nt: TGTGCCAGCAGGGCTAGCGGGAGAGAGTACAATGAGCAGTTCTTC
CDR3aa: CASRASGREYNEQFF

d_gene: TRBD1
abundance: .
v_gene: TRBV19
j_gene: TRBJ1-2
CDR3nt: TGTGCCAGTAGCCCTCGGGACAGGGGGCCTCATGGCTACACCTTC
CDR3aa: CASSPRDRGPHGYTF

d_gene: .
abundance: .
v_gene: TRBV11-2
j_gene: TRBJ1-1
CDR3nt: TGTGCCAGCAGCCCCGGAAGTGGGAGGACTGAAGCTTTCTTT
CDR3aa: CASSPGSGRTEAFF

d_gene: .
abundance: .
v_gene: TRBV6-5
j_gene: TRBJ2-1
CDR3nt: TGTGCCAGCAGTTACGAGTTCGGGAACAATGAGCAGTTCTTC
CDR3aa: CASSYEFGNNEQFF

d_gene: .
abundance: .
v_gene: TRBV5-5
j_gene: TRBJ1-4
CDR3nt: TGTGCCAGCAGCTTGGGCCGGTCTAATGAAAAACTGTTTTTT
CDR3aa: CASSLGRSNEKLFF

d_gene: TRBD1
abundance: .
v_gene: TRBV29-1
j_gene: TRBJ2-7
CDR3nt: TGCAGCGTTTCTACAGGGGGCTCCTCCTACGAGCAGTACTTC
CDR3aa: CSVSTGGSSYEQYF

d_gene: TRBD1
abundance: .
v_gene: TRBV10-3
j_gene: TRBJ1-4
CDR3nt: TGTGCCATCAGTCCGGACAGGGGCTCTGAAAAACTGTTTTTT
CDR3aa: CAISPDRGSEKLFF

d_gene: .
abundance: .
v_gene: TRBV30
j_gene: TRBJ1-2
CDR3nt: TGTGCCTGCTTACCAGGGGATAACTATGGCTACACCTTC
CDR3aa: CACLPGDNYGYTF

d_gene: TRBD2
abundance: .
v_gene: TRBV19
j_gene: TRBJ2-2
CDR3nt: TGTGCCAGTAGTACTATAGCGGGAGTCACCGGGGAGCTGTTTTTT
CDR3aa: CASSTIAGVTGELFF

d_gene: .
abundance: .
v_gene: TRBV28
j_gene: TRBJ2-7
CDR3nt: TGTGCCAGCAGCCTCCACCCCCAAGCCGAGCAGTACTTC
CDR3aa: CASSLHPQAEQYF

d_gene: TRBD2
abundance: .
v_gene: TRBV7-6
j_gene: TRBJ2-3
CDR3nt: TGTGCCAGCAGCCCTGAAGTTCCCGGGACTAGCGGGGGAACGCAGTATTTT
CDR3aa: CASSPEVPGTSGGTQYF

d_gene: TRBD1
abundance: .
v_gene: TRBV27
j_gene: TRBJ1-1
CDR3nt: TGTGCCAGCAGTTTACGGGGACAGCCGAACACTGAAGCTTTCTTT
CDR3aa: CASSLRGQPNTEAFF

d_gene: .
abundance: .
v_gene: TRBV4-2
j_gene: TRBJ1-4
CDR3nt: TGTGCCAGCAGCCGTGGCGGTAATGAAAAACTGTTTTTT
CDR3aa: CASSRGGNEKLFF

d_gene: .
abundance: .
v_gene: TRBV19
j_gene: TRBJ1-1
CDR3nt: TGTGCCAGTAGTATCGGTGAAAACACTGAAGCTTTCTTT
CDR3aa: CASSIGENTEAFF

d_gene: .
abundance: .
v_gene: TRBV5-1
j_gene: TRBJ1-1
CDR3nt: TGCGCCAGCAGCTTGATCGCAGGGCTGAACACTGAAGCTTTCTTT
CDR3aa: CASSLIAGLNTEAFF